This T cell receptor beta chain was sequenced during a study of human T cells and chemical hapten exposure. TCRdb redid the calling of the RACE reads with MiXCR, one entry per CDR3 protein. The data hold 71,000 or so distinct CDR3 sequences, with over 7.5% observed a single time. The time point is: patch test 1, 2 weeks after DPC sensitization. Noted treatment: therapeutic diphenylcyclopropenone sensitization with weekly scalp DPC. On this clonotype itself: Given a much more abundant clone one base away, this may be a read error.

The V gene's germline CDR1 is MNHEY and CDR2 SVGAGI. This CDR3 comprises 12 residues. The receptor's source is a woman aged 35 to 49 with alopecia areata. Some clones in this sample may be carry-over from other donors' samples. The source material was whole blood, sampled in connection with sensitization to the hapten diphenylcyclopropenone (DPC). V usage is TRBV6-5 and J usage is TRBJ1-4; tentatively, D is TRBD1 (6 bases). The CDR3 DNA follows: TGTGCCGTCAAGGGGGTGAATGAAAAACTGCTTTTT. Translated, it gives CAVKGVNEKLLF.